This section outlines one TCR beta chain sequence together with its context. Its antigen is undetermined. The source of the sample is a study of T cell responses to AZD1222 COVID-19 vaccine. Study summary: Second-dose schedules of about 4 or about 12 weeks were combined.

Study conclusions and caveats: Just six people given AZD1222 tested seropositive at baseline.

The CDR3 totals 15 residues. The ends were cut back, 3 bases at V and 9 bases at J, with 20 bases in the middle. The germline gives CDR1 MDHEN, CDR2 SYDVKM. The protocol was immunoSEQ multiplex PCR, while the TCRdb copy is restricted to in-frame clones and leaves out a portion. The data contain roughly 120,000 clones, roughly 90% of them singletons. Material: peripheral blood, obtained on day 0 of AZD1222 vaccination. V and J are TRBV28 and TRBJ2-5, with D possibly TRBD1 on 6 matching bases. The receptor's source is an adult in good health. The CDR3 DNA sequence: TGTGCCAGCAGTTTTAATGACAGGACCCATGAGCCCCAGTACTTC. Translated: CASSFNDRTHEPQYF.